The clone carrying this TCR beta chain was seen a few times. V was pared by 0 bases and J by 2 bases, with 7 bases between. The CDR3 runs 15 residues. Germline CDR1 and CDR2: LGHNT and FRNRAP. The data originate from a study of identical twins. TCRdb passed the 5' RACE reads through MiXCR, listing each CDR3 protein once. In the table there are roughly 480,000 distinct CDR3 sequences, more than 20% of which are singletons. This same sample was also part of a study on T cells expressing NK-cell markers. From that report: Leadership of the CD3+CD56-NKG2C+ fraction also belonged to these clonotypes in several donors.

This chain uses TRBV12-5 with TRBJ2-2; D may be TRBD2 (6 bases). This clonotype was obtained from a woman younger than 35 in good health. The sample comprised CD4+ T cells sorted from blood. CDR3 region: CASGLVTSNTGELFF. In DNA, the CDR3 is TGTGCTAGTGGTTTGGTTACTAGCAACACCGGGGAGCTGTTTTTT.